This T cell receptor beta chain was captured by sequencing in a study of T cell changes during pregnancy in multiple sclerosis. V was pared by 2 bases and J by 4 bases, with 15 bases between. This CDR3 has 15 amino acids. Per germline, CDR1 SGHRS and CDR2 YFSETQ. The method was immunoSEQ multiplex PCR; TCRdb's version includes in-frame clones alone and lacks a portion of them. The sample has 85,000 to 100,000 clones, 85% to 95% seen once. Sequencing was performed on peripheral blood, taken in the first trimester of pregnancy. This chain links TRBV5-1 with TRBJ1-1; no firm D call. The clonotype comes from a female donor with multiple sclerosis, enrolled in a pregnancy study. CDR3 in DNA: TGCGCCAGCAGCTTTGGGGTACTAGAGGGCACTGAAGCTTTCTTT. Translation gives CASSFGVLEGTEAFF.